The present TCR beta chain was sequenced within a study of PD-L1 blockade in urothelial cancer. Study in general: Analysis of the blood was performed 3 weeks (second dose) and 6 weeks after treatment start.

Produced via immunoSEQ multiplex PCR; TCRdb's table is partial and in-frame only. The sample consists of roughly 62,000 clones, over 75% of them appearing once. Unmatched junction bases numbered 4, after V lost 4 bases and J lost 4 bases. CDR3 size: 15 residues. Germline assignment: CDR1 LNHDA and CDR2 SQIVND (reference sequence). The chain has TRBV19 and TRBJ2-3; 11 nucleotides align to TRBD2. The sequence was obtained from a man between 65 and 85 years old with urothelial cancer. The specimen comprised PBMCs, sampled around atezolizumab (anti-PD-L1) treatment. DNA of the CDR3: TGTGCCAGTAGTAGTACTAGCGGGAGAGCAGATACGCAGTATTTT. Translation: CASSSTSGRADTQYF.